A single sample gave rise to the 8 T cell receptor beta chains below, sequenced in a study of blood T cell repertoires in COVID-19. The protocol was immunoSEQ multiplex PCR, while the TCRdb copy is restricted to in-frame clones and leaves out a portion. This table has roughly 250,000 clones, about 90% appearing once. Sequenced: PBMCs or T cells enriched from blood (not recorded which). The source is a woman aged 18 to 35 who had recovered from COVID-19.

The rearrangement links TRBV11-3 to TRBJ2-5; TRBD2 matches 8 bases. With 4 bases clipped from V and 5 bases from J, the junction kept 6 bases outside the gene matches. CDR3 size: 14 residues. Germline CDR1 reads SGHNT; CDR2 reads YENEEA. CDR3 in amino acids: CASSSRGGLETQYF. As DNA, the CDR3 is TGTGCCAGCAGCTCTCGGGGGGGACTGGAGACCCAGTACTTC.

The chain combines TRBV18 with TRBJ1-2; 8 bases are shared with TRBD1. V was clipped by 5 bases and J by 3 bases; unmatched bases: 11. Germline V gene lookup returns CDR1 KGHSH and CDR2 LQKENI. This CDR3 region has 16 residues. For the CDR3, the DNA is TGTGCCAGCTCATCCGGACAGGGCCCCGGATACTATGGCTACACCTTC. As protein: CASSSGQGPGYYGYTF.

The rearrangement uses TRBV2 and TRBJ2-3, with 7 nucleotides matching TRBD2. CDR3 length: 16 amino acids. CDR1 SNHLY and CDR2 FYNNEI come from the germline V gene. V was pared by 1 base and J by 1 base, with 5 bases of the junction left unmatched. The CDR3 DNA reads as TGTGCCAGCAGTGAAGAATGGGCGGGAGGCACAGATACGCAGTATTTT. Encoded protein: CASSEEWAGGTDTQYF.

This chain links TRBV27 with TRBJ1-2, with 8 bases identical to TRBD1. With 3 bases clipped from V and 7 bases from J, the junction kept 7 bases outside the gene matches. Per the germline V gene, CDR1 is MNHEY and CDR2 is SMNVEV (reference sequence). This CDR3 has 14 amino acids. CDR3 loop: CASSFTDRDSGYTF. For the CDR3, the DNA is TGTGCCAGCAGTTTCACGGACAGGGACTCTGGCTACACCTTC.

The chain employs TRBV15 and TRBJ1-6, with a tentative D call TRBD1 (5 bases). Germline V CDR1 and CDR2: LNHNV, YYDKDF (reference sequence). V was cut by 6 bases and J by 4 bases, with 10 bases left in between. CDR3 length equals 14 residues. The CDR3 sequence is CATRGGDYNSPLHF. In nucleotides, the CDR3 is TGTGCCACCAGGGGAGGGGATTATAATTCACCCCTCCACTTT. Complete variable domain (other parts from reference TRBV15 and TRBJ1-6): DAMVIQNPRYQVTQFGKPVTLSCSQTLNHNVMYWYQQKSSQAPKLLFHYYDKDFNNEADTPDNFQSRRPNTSFCFLDIRSPGLGDTAMYLCATRGGDYNSPLHFGNGTRLTVT.

The CDR3 protein is CARRTSGRKELFF. In nucleotides, the CDR3 is TGTGCCAGAAGGACTAGCGGGAGAAAGGAGCTGTTTTTT. This sequence joins TRBV27 and TRBJ2-2; 13 positions agree with TRBD2. CDR3 size: 13 residues. The V gene end was trimmed by 9 bases and the J gene end by 10 bases; junction bases not matched to a gene: 5. Germline V gene data show CDR1 as MNHEY and CDR2 as SMNVEV (reference sequence).

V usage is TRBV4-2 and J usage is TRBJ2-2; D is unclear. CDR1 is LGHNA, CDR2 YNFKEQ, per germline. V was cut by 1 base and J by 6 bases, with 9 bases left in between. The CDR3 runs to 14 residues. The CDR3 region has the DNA TGTGCCAGCAGCCAAGGACTCCTACCCGGGGAGCTGTTTTTT. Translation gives CASSQGLLPGELFF.

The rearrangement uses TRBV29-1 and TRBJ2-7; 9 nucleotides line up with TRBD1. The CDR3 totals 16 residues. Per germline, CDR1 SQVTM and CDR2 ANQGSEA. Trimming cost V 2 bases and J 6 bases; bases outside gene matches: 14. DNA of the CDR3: TGCAGCGTTGAATGGCGGGACAGGGCCCCCGTTGGCGAGCAGTACTTC. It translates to CSVEWRDRAPVGEQYF.